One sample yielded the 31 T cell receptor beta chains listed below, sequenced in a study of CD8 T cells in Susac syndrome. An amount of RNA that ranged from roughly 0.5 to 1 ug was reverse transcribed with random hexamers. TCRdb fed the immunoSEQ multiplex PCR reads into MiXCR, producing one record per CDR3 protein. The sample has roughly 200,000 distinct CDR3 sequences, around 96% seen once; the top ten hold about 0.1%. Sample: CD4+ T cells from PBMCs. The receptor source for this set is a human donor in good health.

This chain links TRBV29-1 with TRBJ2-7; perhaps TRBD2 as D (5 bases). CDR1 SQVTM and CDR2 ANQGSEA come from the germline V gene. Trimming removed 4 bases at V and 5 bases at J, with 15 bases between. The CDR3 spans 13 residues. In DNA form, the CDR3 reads TGCAGCGTTGGGCGGACTGGAGCCCACGAGCAGTACTTC. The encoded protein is CSVGRTGAHEQYF.

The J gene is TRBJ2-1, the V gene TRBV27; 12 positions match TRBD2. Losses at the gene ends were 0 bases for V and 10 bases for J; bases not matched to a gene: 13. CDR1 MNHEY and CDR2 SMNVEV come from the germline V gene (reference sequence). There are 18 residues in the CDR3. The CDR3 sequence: CASSLSATRTSGIGEQFF. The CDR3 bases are TGTGCCAGCAGTTTATCGGCAACACGGACTAGCGGGATCGGCGAGCAGTTCTTC.

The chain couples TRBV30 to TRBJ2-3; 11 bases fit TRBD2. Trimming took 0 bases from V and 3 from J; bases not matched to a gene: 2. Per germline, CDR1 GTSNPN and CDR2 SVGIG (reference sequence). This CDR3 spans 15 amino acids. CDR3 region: CAWSVLAGETDTQYF. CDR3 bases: TGTGCCTGGAGTGTACTAGCGGGAGAAACAGATACGCAGTATTTT.

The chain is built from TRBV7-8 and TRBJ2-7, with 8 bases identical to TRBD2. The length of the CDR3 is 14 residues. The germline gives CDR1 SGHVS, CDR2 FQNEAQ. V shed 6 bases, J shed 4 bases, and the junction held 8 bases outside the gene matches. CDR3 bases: TGTGCCAGCAGGAGTGGAGCGGGGGTGTACGAGCAGTACTTC. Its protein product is CASRSGAGVYEQYF. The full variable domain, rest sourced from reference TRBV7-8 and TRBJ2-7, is GAGVSQSPRYKVAKRGQDVALRCDPISGHVSLFWYQQALGQGPEFLTYFQNEAQLDKSGLPSDRFFAERPEGSVSTLKIQRTQQEDSAVYLCASRSGAGVYEQYFGPGTRLTVT.

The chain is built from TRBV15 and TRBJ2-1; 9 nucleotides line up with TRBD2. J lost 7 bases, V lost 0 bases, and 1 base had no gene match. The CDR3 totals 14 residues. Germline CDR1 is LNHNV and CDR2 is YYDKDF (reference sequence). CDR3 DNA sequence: TGTGCCACCAGCAGAGATACTAGCGGGAATGAGCAGTTCTTC. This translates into CATSRDTSGNEQFF.

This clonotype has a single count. CDR3 in DNA: TGTGCCAGCAGTCCACTAGCGGGGGGGCCCGAATACTTC. This gives the protein CASSPLAGGPEYF. The J gene is TRBJ2-5, the V gene TRBV2, with 13 bases aligning to TRBD2. After removal of 5 bases from V and 14 bases from J, the junction contained 8 bases not matched to a gene. The CDR3 is made up of 13 amino acids. Germline CDR1 is SNHLY and CDR2 is FYNNEI.

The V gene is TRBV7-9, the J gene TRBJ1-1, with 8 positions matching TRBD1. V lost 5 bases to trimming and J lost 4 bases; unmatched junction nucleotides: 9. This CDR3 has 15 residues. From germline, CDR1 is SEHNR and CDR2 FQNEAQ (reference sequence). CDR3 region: CASSPRQGIGTEAFF. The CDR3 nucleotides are TGTGCCAGCAGCCCTAGACAGGGGATAGGCACTGAAGCTTTCTTT.

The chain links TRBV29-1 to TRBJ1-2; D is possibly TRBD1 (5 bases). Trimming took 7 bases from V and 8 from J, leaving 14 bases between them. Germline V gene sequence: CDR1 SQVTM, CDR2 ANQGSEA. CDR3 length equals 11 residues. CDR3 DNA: TGCAGCGCATGGGGGGTTCAGGGCTACACCTTC. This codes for CSAWGVQGYTF. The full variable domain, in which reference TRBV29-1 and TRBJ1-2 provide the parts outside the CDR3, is SAVISQKPSRDICQRGTSLTIQCQVDSQVTMMFWYRQQPGQSLTLIATANQGSEATYESGFVIDKFPISRPNLTFSTLTVSNMSPEDSSIYLCSAWGVQGYTFGSGTRLTVV.

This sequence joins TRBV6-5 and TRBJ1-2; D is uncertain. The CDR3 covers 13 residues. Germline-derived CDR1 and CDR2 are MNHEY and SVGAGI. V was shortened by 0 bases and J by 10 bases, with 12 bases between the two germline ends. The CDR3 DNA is TGTGCCAGCAGTTACTCGAGAATGGGAATCTACACCTTC. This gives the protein CASSYSRMGIYTF.

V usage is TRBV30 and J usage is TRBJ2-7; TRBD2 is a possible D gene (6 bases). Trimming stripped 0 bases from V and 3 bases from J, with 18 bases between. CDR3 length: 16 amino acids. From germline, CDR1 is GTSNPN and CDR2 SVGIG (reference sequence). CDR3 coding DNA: TGTGCCTGGAGTGTGGGGTCCCTAGGGAGGCACTACGAGCAGTACTTC. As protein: CAWSVGSLGRHYEQYF.

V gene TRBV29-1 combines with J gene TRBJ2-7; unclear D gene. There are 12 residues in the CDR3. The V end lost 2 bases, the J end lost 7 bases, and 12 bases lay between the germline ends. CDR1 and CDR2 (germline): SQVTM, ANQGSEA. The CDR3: CSVEPPLGEQYF. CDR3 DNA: TGCAGCGTTGAACCCCCTTTGGGGGAGCAGTACTTC.

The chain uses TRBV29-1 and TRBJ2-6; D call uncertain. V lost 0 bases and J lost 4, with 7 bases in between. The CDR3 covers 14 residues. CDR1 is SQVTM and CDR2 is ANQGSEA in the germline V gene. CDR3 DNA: TGCAGCGTTGAAGACCTGCCCGGGGCCAACGTCCTGACTTTC. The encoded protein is CSVEDLPGANVLTF.

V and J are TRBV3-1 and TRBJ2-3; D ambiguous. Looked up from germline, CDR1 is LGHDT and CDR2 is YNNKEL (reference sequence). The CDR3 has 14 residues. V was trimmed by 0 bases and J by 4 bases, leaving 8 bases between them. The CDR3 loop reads CASSQDAGADTQYF. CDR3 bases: TGTGCCAGCAGCCAAGATGCCGGAGCAGATACGCAGTATTTT.

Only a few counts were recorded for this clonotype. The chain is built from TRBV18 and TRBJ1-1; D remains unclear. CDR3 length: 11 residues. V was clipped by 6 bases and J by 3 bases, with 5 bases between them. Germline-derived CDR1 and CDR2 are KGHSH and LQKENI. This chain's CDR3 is CASSPDTEAFF. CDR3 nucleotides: TGTGCCAGCTCCCCTGACACTGAAGCTTTCTTT.

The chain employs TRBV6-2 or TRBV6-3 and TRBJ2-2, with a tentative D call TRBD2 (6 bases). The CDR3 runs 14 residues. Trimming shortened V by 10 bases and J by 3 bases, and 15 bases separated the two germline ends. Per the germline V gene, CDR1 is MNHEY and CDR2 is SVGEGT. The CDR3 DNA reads TGTGCCACCACAGAGGAGCGGGACACCGGGGAGCTGTTTTTT. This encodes CATTEERDTGELFF.

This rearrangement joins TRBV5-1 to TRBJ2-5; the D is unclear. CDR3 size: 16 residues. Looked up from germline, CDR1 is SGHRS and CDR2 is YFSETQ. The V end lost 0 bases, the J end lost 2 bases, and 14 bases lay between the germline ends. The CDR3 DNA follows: TGCGCCAGCAGCTTGGGGTGGGAACGCCGACAAGAGACCCAGTACTTC. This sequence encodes CASSLGWERRQETQYF.

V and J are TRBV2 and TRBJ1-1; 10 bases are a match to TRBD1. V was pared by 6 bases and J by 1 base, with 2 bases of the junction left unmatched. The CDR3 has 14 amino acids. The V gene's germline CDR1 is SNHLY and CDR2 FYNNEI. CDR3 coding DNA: TGTGCCAGCAGGGACAGGGGGAAGAACACTGAAGCTTTCTTT. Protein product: CASRDRGKNTEAFF.

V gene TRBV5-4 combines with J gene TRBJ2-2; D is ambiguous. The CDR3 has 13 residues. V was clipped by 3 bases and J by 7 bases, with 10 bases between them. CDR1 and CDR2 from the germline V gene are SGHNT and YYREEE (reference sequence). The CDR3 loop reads CASSSAQYGELFF. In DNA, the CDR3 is TGTGCCAGCAGCTCAGCCCAGTACGGGGAGCTGTTTTTT. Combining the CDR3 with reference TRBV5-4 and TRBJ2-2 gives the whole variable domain ETGVTQSPTHLIKTRGQQVTLRCSSQSGHNTVSWYQQALGQGPQFIFQYYREEENGRGNFPPRFSGLQFPNYSSELNVNALELDDSALYLCASSSAQYGELFFGEGSRLTVL.

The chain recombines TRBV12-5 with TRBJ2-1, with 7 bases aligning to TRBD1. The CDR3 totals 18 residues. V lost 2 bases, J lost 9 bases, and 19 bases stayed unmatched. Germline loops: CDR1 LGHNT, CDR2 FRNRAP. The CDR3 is CASGLMTSQMTGWTEQFF. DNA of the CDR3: TGTGCTAGTGGTTTGATGACTTCCCAAATGACAGGGTGGACTGAGCAGTTCTTC.

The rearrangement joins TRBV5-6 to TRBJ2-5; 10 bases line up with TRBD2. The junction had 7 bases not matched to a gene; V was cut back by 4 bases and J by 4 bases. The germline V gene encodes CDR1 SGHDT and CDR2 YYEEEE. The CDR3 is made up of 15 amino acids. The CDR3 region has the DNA TGTGCCAGCAGCCCACTAGCGGGATCGGGAGAGACCCAGTACTTC. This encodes CASSPLAGSGETQYF.

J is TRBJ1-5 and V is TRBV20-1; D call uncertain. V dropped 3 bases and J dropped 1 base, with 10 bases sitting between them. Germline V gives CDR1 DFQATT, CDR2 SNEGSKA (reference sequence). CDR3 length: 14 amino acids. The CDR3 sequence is CSASLSGSNQPQHF. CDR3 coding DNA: TGCAGTGCTAGCTTGTCGGGGAGCAATCAGCCCCAGCATTTT.

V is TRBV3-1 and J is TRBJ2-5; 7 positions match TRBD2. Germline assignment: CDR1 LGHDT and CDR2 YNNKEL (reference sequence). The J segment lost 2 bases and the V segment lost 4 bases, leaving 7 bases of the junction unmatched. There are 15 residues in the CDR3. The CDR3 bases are TGTGCCAGCAGCCCAGTAGCGGGTCCTCAAGAGACCCAGTACTTC. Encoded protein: CASSPVAGPQETQYF.

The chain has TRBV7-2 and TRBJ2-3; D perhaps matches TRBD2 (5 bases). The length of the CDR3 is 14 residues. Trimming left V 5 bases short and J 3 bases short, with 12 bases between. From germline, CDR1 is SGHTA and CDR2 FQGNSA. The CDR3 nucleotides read TGTGCCAGCAGCGTCCGAGCGGCGACAGATACGCAGTATTTT. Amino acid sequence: CASSVRAATDTQYF.

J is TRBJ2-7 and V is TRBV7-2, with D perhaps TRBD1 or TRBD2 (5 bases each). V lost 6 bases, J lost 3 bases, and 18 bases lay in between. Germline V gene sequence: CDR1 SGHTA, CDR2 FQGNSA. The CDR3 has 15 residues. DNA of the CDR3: TGTGCCAGCAGAAAAGAGGGGATACCAGGCTACGAGCAGTACTTC. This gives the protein CASRKEGIPGYEQYF.

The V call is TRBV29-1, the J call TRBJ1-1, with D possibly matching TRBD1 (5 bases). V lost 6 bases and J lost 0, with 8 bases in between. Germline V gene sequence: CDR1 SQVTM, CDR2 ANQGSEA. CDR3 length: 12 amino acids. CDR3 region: CSVRQLNTEAFF. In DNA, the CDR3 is TGCAGCGTCCGACAGCTGAACACTGAAGCTTTCTTT.

The CDR3 sequence is CSARLASGYNEQFF. DNA for the CDR3: TGCAGTGCCCGCCTGGCTAGCGGTTACAATGAGCAGTTCTTC. The J gene is TRBJ2-1, the V gene TRBV20-1; the match to TRBD2 covers 7 bases. The CDR3 runs to 14 residues. Germline V CDR1 and CDR2: DFQATT, SNEGSKA (reference sequence). The V segment lost 6 bases and the J segment 4 bases; nucleotides outside the gene matches: 9.

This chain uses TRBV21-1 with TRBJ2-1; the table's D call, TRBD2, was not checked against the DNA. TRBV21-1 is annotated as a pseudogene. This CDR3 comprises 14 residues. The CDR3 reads CASSSSGSRHEQFF. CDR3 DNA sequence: TGTGCCAGCAGTTCTAGCGGGAGCAGGCATGAGCAGTTCTTC.

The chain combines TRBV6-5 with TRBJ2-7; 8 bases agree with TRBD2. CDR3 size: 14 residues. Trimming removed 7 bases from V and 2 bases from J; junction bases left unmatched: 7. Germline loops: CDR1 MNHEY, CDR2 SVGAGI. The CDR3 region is CASNSGSSTYEQYF. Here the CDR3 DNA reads TGTGCCAGCAACAGCGGGAGTTCTACCTACGAGCAGTACTTC.

CDR3 DNA: TGTGCCAGCAGCTTAGTTCGTAACAGGGTCCCCTACGAGCAGTACTTC. Translating it yields CASSLVRNRVPYEQYF. The chain uses TRBV7-2 and TRBJ2-7, with TRBD1 as a possible D gene (6 bases). Germline V gene lookup returns CDR1 SGHTA and CDR2 FQGNSA. Trimming pared 1 base from V and 2 bases from J, leaving 15 bases between. This CDR3 is 16 amino acids long.

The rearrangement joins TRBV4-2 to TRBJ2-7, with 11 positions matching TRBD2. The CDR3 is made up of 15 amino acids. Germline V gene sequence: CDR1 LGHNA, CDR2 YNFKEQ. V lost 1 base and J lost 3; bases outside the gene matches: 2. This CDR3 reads CASSQGLAGSYEQYF. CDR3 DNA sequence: TGTGCCAGCAGCCAAGGACTAGCGGGAAGCTACGAGCAGTACTTC.

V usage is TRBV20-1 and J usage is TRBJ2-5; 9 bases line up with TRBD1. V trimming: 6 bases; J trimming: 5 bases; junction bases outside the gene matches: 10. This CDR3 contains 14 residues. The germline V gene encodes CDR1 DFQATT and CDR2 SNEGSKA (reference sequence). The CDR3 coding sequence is TGCAGTGCAATACCGGGACAGGGTTACGAGACCCAGTACTTC. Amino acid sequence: CSAIPGQGYETQYF.